Listed below are T cell receptor beta chains from one sample, sequenced in a study of blood T cells in healthy people across ages. TCRdb independently ran MiXCR on the 5' RACE reads; one entry per CDR3 protein. The table lists 630,000 or so distinct CDR3 sequences, about 30% of them singletons. The sequenced material came from blood. These receptors were taken from a woman older than 75 in good health. Both conserved end residues are part of each CDR3. D genes are given only for firm matches. The size entry is marked missing in some rows and otherwise reads once, few, many or a size class.

cdr3_length	v_call	clone_size	j_call	d_call	cdr3_aa	cdr3_nt
13	TRBV3-1	-	TRBJ2-7	-	CASSQERFSEQYF	TGTGCCAGCAGCCAAGAAAGATTCTCGGAGCAGTACTTC
13	TRBV6-2/TRBV6-3	-	TRBJ1-5	TRBD1	CASRDRVDQPQHF	TGTGCCAGCAGGGACAGGGTAGATCAGCCCCAGCATTTT
16	TRBV7-2	many	TRBJ2-4	TRBD1	CASSLGDRGTKNIQYF	TGTGCCAGCAGCTTAGGGGACAGGGGGACCAAAAACATTCAGTACTTC
15	TRBV6-1	many	TRBJ2-7	TRBD1	CASSEQGQVSYEQYF	TGTGCCAGCAGTGAACAGGGACAGGTTTCCTACGAGCAGTACTTC
13	TRBV7-7	many	TRBJ2-7	-	CASSLTDPGEQYF	TGTGCTAGCAGCTTAACCGACCCGGGAGAGCAGTACTTC
13	TRBV27	few	TRBJ1-2	TRBD1	CASRPTGENGYTF	TGTGCCAGCAGGCCTACAGGGGAAAACGGCTACACCTTC
14	TRBV7-2	-	TRBJ2-1	-	CACLVGSFYNEQFF	TGTGCCTGCTTGGTCGGGAGTTTCTACAATGAGCAGTTCTTC
12	TRBV7-2	-	TRBJ1-2	-	CAGSLNGYGYTF	TGTGCCGGCAGCTTAAACGGCTATGGCTACACCTTC
16	TRBV7-6	many	TRBJ2-1	TRBD2	CASSLGTSGGYNEQFF	TGTGCCAGCAGCTTGGGGACTAGCGGGGGTTACAATGAGCAGTTCTTC
16	TRBV4-3	-	TRBJ1-6	TRBD1	CASSQARDRYNSPLHF	TGCGCCAGCAGCCAAGCAAGGGACAGATATAATTCACCCCTCCACTTT
15	TRBV27	-	TRBJ2-7	TRBD2	CASTLTSAGYHEQYF	TGTGCCAGCACCCTAACTAGCGCAGGTTATCACGAGCAGTACTTC
15	TRBV7-9	many	TRBJ2-5	-	CASFRYRQRQETQYF	TGTGCCAGCTTCCGGTATCGACAGCGACAAGAGACCCAGTACTTC
17	TRBV5-1	-	TRBJ1-1	TRBD1	CASSLVGVGQGNTEAFF	TGCGCCAGCAGCTTGGTAGGGGTAGGACAGGGAAACACTGAAGCTTTCTTT
15	TRBV20-1	many	TRBJ1-2	-	CSARPPGGSTGGYTF	TGCAGTGCTAGACCGCCGGGGGGATCGACGGGAGGCTACACCTTC
14	TRBV7-8	many	TRBJ2-7	-	CASSLVVRGGEQYF	TGTGCCAGCAGCTTAGTAGTCAGGGGTGGCGAGCAGTACTTC
13	TRBV29-1	few	TRBJ1-1	-	CSVEGGQGTEAFF	TGCAGCGTTGAGGGGGGGCAGGGCACTGAAGCTTTCTTT
14	TRBV29-1	-	TRBJ1-1	-	CSVTEDSFFGEAFF	TGCAGCGTAACCGAGGACAGTTTCTTTGGTGAAGCTTTCTTT
15	TRBV28	once	TRBJ1-5	-	CASSVAGDGGQPQHF	TGTGCCAGCAGTGTCGCGGGGGATGGGGGTCAGCCCCAGCATTTT
17	TRBV5-1	few	TRBJ1-1	TRBD1	CASSSVPVGQVNTEAFF	TGCGCCAGCAGCTCTGTGCCCGTGGGACAGGTGAACACTGAAGCTTTCTTT
15	TRBV20-1	-	TRBJ2-1	TRBD2	CSAHVAGSSYSEQFF	TGCAGTGCTCATGTAGCGGGGAGCTCCTACAGTGAGCAGTTCTTC
17	TRBV12-3/TRBV12-4	many	TRBJ2-7	-	CASSLRPGRQGSYEQYF	TGTGCCAGCAGTTTACGACCGGGGAGGCAGGGGTCCTACGAGCAGTACTTC
15	TRBV7-8	many	TRBJ2-7	TRBD1	CASSRPGTDLLEQYF	TGTGCCAGCAGCCGGCCCGGGACAGACCTTCTCGAGCAGTACTTC
13	TRBV2	many	TRBJ2-4	-	CASSEGNKNIQYF	TGTGCCAGCAGTGAAGGAAACAAAAACATTCAGTACTTC